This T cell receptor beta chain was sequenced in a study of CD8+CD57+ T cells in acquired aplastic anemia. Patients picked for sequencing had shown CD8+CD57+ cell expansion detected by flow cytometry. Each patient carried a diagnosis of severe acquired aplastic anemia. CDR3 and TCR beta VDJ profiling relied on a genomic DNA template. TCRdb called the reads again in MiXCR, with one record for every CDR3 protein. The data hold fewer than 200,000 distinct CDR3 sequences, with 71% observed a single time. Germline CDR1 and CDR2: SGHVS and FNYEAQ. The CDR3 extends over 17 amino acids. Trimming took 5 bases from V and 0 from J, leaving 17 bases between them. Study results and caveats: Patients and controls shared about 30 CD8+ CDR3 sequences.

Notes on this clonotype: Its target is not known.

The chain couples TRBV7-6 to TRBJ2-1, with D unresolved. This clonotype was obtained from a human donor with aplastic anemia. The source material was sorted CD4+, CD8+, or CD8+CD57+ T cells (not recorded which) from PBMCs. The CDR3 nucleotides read TGTGCCAGCAGCCAGCCAGACACGTCGAGCTCCTACAATGAGCAGTTCTTC. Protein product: CASSQPDTSSSYNEQFF.